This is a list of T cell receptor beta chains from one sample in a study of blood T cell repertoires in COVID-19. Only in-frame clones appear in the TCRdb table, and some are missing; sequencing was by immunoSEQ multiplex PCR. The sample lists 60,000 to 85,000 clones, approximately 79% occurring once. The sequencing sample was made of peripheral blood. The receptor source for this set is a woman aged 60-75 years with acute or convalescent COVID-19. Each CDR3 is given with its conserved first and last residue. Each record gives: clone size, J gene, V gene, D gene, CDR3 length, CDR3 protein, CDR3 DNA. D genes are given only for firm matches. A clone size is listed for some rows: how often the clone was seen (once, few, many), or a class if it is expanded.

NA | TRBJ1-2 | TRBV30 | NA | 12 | CAWTEGRGGYTF | TGTGCCTGGACTGAGGGGAGGGGTGGCTACACCTTC
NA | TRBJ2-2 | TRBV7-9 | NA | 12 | CASSSDTGELFF | TGTGCCAGCAGCTCCGACACCGGGGAGCTGTTTTTT
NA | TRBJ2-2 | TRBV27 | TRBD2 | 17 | CASSPLGSGATVGELFF | TGTGCCAGCAGTCCCCTCGGTAGCGGGGCAACCGTGGGGGAGCTGTTTTTT
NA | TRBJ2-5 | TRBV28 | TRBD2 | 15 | CASRGGFSGQETQYF | TGTGCCAGCAGGGGGGGGTTTAGCGGACAAGAGACCCAGTACTTC
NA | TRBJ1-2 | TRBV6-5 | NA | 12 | CASRFGGNGYTF | TGTGCCAGCAGGTTCGGAGGGAATGGCTACACCTTC
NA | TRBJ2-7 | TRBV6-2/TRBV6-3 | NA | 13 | CASSYDGVPGQYF | TGTGCCAGCAGTTACGACGGGGTACCTGGGCAGTACTTC
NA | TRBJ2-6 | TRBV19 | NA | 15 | CASKRDPSGANVLTF | TGTGCCAGTAAGAGGGATCCATCTGGGGCCAACGTCCTGACTTTC
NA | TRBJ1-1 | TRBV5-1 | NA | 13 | CASSLGRQQEAFF | TGCGCCAGCAGCTTGGGCCGACAGCAGGAAGCTTTCTTT
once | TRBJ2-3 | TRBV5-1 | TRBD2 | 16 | CARRRSGGGSTDTQYF | TGCGCCCGCAGGCGAAGCGGGGGGGGGTCCACAGATACGCAGTATTTT
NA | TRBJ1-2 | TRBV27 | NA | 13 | CASSFRGNYGYTF | TGTGCCAGCAGTTTTCGGGGAAACTATGGCTACACCTTC
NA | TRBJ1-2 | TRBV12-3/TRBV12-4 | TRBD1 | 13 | CASRRQGPEGYTF | TGTGCCAGCAGAAGACAGGGACCCGAAGGCTACACCTTC
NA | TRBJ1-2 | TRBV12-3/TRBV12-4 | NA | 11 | CASGRGYGYTF | TGTGCCAGCGGCAGGGGCTATGGCTACACCTTC
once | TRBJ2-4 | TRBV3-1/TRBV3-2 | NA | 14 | CASSQRGAENIQYF | TGTGCCAGCAGCCAACGGGGGGCCGAAAACATTCAGTACTTC
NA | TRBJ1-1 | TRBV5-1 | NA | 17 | CASSSLQGRGENTEAFF | TGCGCCAGCAGCTCGCTCCAGGGGCGAGGGGAAAACACTGAAGCTTTCTTT
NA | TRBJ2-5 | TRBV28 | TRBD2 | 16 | CASSLGLAGRGETQYF | TGTGCCAGCAGTCTTGGACTAGCGGGGCGAGGGGAGACCCAGTACTTC
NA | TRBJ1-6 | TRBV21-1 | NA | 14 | CASSLPDRVSPLHF | TGTGCCAGCAGCCTACCCGACAGGGTTTCACCCCTCCACTTT
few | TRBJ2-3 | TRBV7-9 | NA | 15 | CASSLSGSRTDTQYF | TGTGCCAGCAGCTTAAGCGGGTCCCGCACAGATACGCAGTATTTT
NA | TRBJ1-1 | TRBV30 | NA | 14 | CAWSIPRVSAEAFF | TGTGCCTGGAGTATCCCCAGGGTGAGCGCTGAAGCTTTCTTT
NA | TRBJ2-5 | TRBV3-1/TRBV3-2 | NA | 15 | CASSLRQGRVLTQYF | TGTGCCAGCAGCCTCCGACAGGGGAGGGTCCTAACCCAGTACTTC
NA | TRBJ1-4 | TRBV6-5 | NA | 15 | CASRGLYQANEKLFF | TGTGCCAGCAGGGGACTCTACCAGGCTAATGAAAAACTGTTTTTT
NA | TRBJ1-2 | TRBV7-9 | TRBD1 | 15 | CASSNNRDRLGGYTF | TGTGCCAGCAGCAACAATCGGGACAGGTTGGGTGGCTACACCTTC
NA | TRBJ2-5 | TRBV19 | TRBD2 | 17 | CASSTKLAGGPPKTQYF | TGTGCCAGTAGCACAAAACTAGCGGGGGGGCCCCCAAAGACCCAGTACTTC
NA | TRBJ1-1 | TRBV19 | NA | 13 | CASSTWGRTEAFF | TGTGCCAGTAGTACTTGGGGCAGGACTGAAGCTTTCTTT
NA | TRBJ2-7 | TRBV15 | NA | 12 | CATSRDATGEYF | TGTGCCACCAGCAGAGATGCGACCGGGGAGTACTTC
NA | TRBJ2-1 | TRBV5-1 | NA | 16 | CASSLERGVIYNEQFF | TGCGCCAGCAGCTTGGAACGGGGAGTAATCTACAATGAGCAGTTCTTC
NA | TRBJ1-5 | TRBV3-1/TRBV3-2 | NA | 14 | CASSQSIAGQPQHF | TGTGCCAGCAGCCAATCGATAGCCGGCCAGCCCCAGCATTTT
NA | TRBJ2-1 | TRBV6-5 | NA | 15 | CASRPMDSYGDEQFF | TGTGCCAGCAGGCCCATGGACTCCTACGGCGATGAGCAGTTCTTC
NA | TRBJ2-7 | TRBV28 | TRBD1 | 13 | CASRTGGKYEQYF | TGTGCCAGCAGAACAGGGGGCAAGTACGAGCAGTACTTC
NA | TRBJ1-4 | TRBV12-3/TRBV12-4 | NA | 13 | CASTPPSVEKLFF | TGTGCCAGCACCCCACCGTCAGTTGAAAAACTGTTTTTT
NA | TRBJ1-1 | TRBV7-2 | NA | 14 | CASSPNQGGGPAVF | TGTGCCAGCAGCCCAAATCAGGGAGGGGGGCCGGCCGTCTTT
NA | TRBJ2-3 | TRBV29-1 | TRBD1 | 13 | CSGTGGYPDTQYF | TGCAGCGGCACAGGGGGCTACCCAGATACGCAGTATTTT
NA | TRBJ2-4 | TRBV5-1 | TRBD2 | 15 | CASSGSGGPQNIQYF | TGCGCCAGCAGCGGGAGCGGGGGGCCTCAAAACATTCAGTACTTC
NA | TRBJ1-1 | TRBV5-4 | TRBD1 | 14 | CASSPGQGRTEAFF | TGTGCCAGCAGCCCGGGACAGGGTCGCACTGAAGCTTTCTTT
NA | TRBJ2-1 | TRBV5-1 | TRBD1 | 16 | CASSLGVGQGLSEQFF | TGCGCCAGCAGCTTGGGAGTGGGACAGGGCTTGTCCGAGCAGTTCTTC
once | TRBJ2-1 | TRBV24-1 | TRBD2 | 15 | CATANAGVRNNEQFF | TGTGCCACAGCTAACGCGGGGGTCCGTAACAATGAGCAGTTCTTC
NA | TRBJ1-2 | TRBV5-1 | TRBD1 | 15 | CASSTPGDRGAGYTF | TGCGCCAGCAGCACACCCGGAGACAGGGGGGCGGGCTACACCTTC
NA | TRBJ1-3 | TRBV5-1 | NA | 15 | CASRTTWSSGNTIYF | TGCGCCAGCAGGACCACTTGGAGCTCTGGAAACACCATATATTTT
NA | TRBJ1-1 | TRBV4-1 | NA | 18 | CASSQEEVLQGFNTEAFF | TGCGCCAGCAGCCAAGAGGAGGTTTTGCAGGGGTTTAACACTGAAGCTTTCTTT
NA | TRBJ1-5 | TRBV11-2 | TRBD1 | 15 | CASSVGTASNQPQHF | TGTGCCAGCAGCGTTGGGACAGCCAGCAATCAGCCCCAGCATTTT
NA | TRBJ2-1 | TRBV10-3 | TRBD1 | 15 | CAISPGDRAYNEQFF | TGTGCCATCAGCCCTGGGGACAGGGCATACAATGAGCAGTTCTTC
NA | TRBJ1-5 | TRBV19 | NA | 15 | CASSIEVSAHRPQHF | TGTGCCAGTAGTATAGAGGTTAGCGCCCATCGGCCCCAGCATTTT
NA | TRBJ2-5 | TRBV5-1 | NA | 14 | CASSFKGPQETQYF | TGCGCCAGCAGCTTCAAGGGGCCCCAAGAGACCCAGTACTTC
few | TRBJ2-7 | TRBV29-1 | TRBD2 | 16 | CSVVEPLAATSYEQYF | TGCAGCGTTGTGGAACCTCTAGCGGCTACGTCCTACGAGCAGTACTTC
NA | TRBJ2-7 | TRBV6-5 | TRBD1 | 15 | CASRTHGTGSYEQYF | TGTGCCAGCAGAACTCACGGGACAGGGTCTTACGAGCAGTACTTC
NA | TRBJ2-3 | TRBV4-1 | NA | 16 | CASSQDLDSYTDTQYF | TGCGCCAGCAGCCAAGATTTAGACTCCTACACAGATACGCAGTATTTT
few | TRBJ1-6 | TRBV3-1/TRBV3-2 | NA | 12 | CASGDSNSPLHF | TGTGCCAGCGGAGACAGTAATTCACCCCTCCACTTT